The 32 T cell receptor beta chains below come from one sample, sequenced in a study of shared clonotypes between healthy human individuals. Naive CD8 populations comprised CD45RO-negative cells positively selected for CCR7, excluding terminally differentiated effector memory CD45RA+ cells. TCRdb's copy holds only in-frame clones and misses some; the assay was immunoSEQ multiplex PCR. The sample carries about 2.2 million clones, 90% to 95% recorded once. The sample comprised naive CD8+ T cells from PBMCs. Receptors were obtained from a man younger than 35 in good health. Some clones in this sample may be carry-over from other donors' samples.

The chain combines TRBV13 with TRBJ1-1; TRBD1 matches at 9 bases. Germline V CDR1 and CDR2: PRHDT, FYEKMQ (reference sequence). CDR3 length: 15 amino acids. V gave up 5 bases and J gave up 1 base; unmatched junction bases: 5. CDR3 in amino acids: CASSPGTGPNTEAFF. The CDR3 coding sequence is TGTGCCAGCAGCCCCGGGACAGGGCCGAACACTGAAGCTTTCTTT.

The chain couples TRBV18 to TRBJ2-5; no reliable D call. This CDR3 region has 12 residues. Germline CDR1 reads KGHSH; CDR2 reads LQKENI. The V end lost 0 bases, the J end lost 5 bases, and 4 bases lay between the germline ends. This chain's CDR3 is CASSPPDETQYF. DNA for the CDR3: TGTGCCAGCTCACCACCCGACGAGACCCAGTACTTC.

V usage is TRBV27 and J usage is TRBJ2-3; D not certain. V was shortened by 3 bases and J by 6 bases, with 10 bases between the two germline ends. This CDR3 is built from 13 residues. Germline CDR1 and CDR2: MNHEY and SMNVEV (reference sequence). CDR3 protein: CASSFGPGDTQYF. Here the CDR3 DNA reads TGTGCCAGCAGTTTCGGACCGGGTGATACGCAGTATTTT.

The CDR3 protein is CASSPPVVGLGNEQFF. In DNA form, the CDR3 reads TGTGCCAGCTCACCACCGGTTGTGGGACTAGGCAATGAGCAGTTCTTC. The chain uses TRBV18 and TRBJ2-1; 8 nucleotides line up with TRBD2. The CDR3 loop spans 16 amino acids. Germline CDR1 reads KGHSH; CDR2 reads LQKENI. V trimming: 0 bases; J trimming: 6 bases; junction bases outside the gene matches: 7. Drawing the rest from reference TRBV18 and TRBJ2-1, the complete variable domain is NAGVMQNPRHLVRRRGQEARLRCSPMKGHSHVYWYRQLPEEGLKFMVYLQKENIIDESGMPKERFSAEFPKEGPSILRIQQVVRGDSAAYFCASSPPVVGLGNEQFFGPGTRLTVL.

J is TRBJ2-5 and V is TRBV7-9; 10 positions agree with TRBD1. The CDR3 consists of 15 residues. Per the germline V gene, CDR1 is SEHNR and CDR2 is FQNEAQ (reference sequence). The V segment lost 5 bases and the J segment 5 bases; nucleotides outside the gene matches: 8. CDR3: CASSIRDRGDETQYF. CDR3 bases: TGTGCCAGCAGCATCCGGGACAGGGGCGATGAGACCCAGTACTTC.

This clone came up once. CDR3 amino acids: CASSGGGIHSYEQYF. CDR3 nucleotide sequence: TGCGCCAGCAGTGGGGGCGGGATACACTCCTACGAGCAGTACTTC. The chain recombines TRBV10-2 with TRBJ2-7; TRBD2 is a possible D gene (6 bases). Trimming stripped 4 bases from V and 0 bases from J, with 13 bases between. This CDR3 has 15 residues. Germline V gene lookup returns CDR1 WSHSY and CDR2 SAAADI.

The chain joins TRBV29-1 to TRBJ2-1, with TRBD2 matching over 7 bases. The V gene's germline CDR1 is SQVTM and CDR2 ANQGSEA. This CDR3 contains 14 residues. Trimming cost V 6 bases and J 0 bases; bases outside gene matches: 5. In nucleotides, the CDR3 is TGCAGCGTCGTAACTAGCGTCTCCTACAATGAGCAGTTCTTC. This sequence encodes CSVVTSVSYNEQFF.

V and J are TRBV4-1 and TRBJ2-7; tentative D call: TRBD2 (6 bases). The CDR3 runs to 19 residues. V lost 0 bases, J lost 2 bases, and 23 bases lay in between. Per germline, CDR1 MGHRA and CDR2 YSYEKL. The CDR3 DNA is TGCGCCAGCAGCCAAGATTGGGGGGAGGAGGAAATGTACCCCTACGAGCAGTACTTC. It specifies CASSQDWGEEEMYPYEQYF.

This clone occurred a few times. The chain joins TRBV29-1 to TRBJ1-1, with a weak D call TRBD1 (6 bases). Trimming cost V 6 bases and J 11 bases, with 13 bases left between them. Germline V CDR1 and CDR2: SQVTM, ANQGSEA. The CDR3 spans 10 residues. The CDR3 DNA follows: TGCAGCGTCGAACAGGGATGGGCTTTCTTT. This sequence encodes CSVEQGWAFF.

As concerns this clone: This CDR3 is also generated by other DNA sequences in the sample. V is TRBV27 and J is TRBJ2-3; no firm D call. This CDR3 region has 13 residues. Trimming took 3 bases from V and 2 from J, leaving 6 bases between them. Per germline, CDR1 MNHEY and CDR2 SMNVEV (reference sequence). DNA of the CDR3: TGTGCCAGCAGTTTTTTAGTCACAGATACGCAGTATTTT. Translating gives CASSFLVTDTQYF.

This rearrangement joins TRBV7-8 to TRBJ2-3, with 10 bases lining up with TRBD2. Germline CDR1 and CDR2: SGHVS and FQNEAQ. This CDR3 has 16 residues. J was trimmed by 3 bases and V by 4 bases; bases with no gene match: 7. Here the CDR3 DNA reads TGTGCCAGCAGCTCTGACCTAGCGGGAGCAACAGATACGCAGTATTTT. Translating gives CASSSDLAGATDTQYF.

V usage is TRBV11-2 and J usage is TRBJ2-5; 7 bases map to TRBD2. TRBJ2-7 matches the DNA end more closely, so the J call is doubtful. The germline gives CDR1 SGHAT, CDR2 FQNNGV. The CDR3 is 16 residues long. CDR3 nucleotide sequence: TGTGCCAGCAGCTTATCCCCAGCTAGCGGATACTACGAGCAGTACTTC. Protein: CASSLSPASGYYEQYF.

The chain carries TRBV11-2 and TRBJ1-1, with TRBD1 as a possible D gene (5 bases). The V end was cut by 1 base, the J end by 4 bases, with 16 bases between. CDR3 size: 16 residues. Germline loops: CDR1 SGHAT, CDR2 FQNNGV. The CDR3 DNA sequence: TGTGCCAGCAGCTTAGTGATAGGGGCGAGTGGCACTGAAGCTTTCTTT. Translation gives CASSLVIGASGTEAFF.

CDR3 protein: CASSPPAGDEQYF. The CDR3 DNA reads TGTGCCAGCAGTCCTCCCGCCGGGGACGAGCAGTACTTC. The V call is TRBV28, the J call TRBJ2-7; D may be TRBD2 (5 bases). The CDR3 consists of 13 residues. Germline V gives CDR1 MDHEN, CDR2 SYDVKM. V lost 5 bases to trimming and J lost 5 bases, with 13 bases between them. Full variable domain (rest looked up from reference TRBV28 and TRBJ2-7): DVKVTQSSRYLVKRTGEKVFLECVQDMDHENMFWYRQDPGLGLRLIYFSYDVKMKEKGDIPEGYSVSREKKERFSLILESASTNQTSMYLCASSPPAGDEQYFGPGTRLTVT.

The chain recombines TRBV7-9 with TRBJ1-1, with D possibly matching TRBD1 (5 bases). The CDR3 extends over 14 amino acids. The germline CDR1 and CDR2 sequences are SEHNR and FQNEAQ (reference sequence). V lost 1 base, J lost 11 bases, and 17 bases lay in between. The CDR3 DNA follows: TGTGCCAGCAGCTTAGTAGGGGAAGGGGAAACGGCTTTCTTT. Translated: CASSLVGEGETAFF.

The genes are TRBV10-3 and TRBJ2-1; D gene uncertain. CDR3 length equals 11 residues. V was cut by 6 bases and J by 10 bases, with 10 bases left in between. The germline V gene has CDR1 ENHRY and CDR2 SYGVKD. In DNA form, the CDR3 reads TGTGCCATCAGCCTAGGCACCGAGCAGTTCTTC. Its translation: CAISLGTEQFF.

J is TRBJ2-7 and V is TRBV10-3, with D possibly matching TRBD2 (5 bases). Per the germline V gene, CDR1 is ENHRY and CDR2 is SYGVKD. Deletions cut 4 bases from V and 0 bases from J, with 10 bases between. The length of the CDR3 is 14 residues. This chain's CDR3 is CAISAPGSSYEQYF. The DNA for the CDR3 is TGTGCCATCAGTGCCCCTGGGAGCTCCTACGAGCAGTACTTC.

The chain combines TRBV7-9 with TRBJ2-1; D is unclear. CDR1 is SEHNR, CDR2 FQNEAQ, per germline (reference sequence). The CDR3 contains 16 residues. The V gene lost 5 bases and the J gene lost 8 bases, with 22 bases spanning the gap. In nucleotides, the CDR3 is TGTGCCAGCAGCCGCCTCCCTAGGAACGTAACGGATGAGCAGTTCTTC. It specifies CASSRLPRNVTDEQFF.

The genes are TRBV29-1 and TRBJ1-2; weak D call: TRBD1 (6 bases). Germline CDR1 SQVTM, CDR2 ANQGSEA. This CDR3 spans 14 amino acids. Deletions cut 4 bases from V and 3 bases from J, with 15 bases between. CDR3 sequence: CSVVHAGEDYGYTF. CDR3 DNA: TGCAGCGTTGTTCATGCAGGGGAGGACTATGGCTACACCTTC. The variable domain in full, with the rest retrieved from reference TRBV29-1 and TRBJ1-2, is SAVISQKPSRDICQRGTSLTIQCQVDSQVTMMFWYRQQPGQSLTLIATANQGSEATYESGFVIDKFPISRPNLTFSTLTVSNMSPEDSSIYLCSVVHAGEDYGYTFGSGTRLTVV.

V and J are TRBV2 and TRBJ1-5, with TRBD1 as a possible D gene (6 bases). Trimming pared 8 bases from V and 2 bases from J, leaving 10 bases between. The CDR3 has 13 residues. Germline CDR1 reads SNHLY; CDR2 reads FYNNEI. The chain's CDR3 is CASDAGGNQPQHF. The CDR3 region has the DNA TGTGCCAGCGATGCAGGGGGCAATCAGCCCCAGCATTTT.

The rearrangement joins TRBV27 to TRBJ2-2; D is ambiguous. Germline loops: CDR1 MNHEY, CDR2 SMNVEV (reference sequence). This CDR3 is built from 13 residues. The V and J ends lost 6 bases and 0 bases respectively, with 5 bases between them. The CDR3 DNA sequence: TGTGCCAGCAGGACCGCGAACACCGGGGAGCTGTTTTTT. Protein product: CASRTANTGELFF.

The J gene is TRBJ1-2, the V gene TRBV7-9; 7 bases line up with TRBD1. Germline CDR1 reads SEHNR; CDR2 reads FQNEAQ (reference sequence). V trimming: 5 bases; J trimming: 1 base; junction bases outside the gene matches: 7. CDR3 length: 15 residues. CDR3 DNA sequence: TGTGCCAGCAGCGCCGGACAGGAGATTAACTATGGCTACACCTTC. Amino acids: CASSAGQEINYGYTF.

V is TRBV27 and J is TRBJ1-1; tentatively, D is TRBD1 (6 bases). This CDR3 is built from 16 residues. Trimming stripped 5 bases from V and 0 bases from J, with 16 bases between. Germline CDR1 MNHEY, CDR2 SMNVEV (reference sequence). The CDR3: CASSLGGGLMNTEAFF. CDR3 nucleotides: TGTGCCAGCAGTCTCGGGGGGGGGCTCATGAACACTGAAGCTTTCTTT.

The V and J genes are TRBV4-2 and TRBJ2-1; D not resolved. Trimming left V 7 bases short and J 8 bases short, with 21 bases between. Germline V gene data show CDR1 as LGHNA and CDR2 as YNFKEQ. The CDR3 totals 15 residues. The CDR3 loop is CASTMVWPPDDEQFF. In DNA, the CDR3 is TGTGCCAGCACAATGGTCTGGCCGCCCGACGATGAGCAGTTCTTC.

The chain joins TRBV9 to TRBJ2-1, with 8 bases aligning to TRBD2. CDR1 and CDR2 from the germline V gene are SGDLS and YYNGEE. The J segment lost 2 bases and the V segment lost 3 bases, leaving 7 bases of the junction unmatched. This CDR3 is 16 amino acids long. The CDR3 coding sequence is TGTGCCAGCAGCGCCGGAATAGCGGGACCCTACAATGAGCAGTTCTTC. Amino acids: CASSAGIAGPYNEQFF.

CDR3 nucleotide sequence: TGCGCCAGCAGCTTCCCCCGTGAAGGGGGGGACACTGAAGCTTTCTTT. This translates into CASSFPREGGDTEAFF. The chain links TRBV5-1 to TRBJ1-1; D is possibly TRBD1 (6 bases). The CDR3 contains 16 residues. Germline V gene lookup returns CDR1 SGHRS and CDR2 YFSETQ. The V end lost 2 bases, the J end lost 3 bases, and 17 bases lay between the germline ends.

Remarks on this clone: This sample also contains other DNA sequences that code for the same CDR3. CDR3 DNA: TGTGCCAGCAGCGACAGGGGGATCACAGATACGCAGTATTTT. This translates into CASSDRGITDTQYF. The J gene is TRBJ2-3, the V gene TRBV9, with 8 bases matching TRBD1. Per the germline V gene, CDR1 is SGDLS and CDR2 is YYNGEE. Trimming removed 3 bases from V and 2 bases from J; junction bases left unmatched: 2. This CDR3 region has 14 residues.

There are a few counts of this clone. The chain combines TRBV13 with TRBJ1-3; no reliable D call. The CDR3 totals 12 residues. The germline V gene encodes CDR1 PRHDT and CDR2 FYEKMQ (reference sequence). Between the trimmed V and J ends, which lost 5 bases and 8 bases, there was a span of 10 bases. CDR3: CASSQALDTIYF. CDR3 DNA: TGTGCCAGCAGCCAAGCACTTGACACCATATATTTT.

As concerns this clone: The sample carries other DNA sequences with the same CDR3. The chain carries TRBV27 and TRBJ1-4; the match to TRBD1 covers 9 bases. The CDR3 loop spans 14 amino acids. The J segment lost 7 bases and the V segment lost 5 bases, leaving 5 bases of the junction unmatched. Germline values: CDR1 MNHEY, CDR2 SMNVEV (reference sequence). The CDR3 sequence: CASSPDRGGEKLFF. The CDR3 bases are TGTGCCAGCAGTCCGGACAGGGGAGGTGAAAAACTGTTTTTT.

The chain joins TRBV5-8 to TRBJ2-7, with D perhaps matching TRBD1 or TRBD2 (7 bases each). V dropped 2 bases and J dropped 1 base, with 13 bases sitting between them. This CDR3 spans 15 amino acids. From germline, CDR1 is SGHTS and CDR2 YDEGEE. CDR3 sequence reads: CASSFQGEGSYEQYF. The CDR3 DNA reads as TGTGCCAGCAGCTTCCAGGGGGAGGGATCCTACGAGCAGTACTTC.

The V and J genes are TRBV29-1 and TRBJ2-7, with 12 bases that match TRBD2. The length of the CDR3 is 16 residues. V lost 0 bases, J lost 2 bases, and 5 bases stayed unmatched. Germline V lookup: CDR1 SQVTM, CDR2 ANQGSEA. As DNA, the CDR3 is TGCAGCGTTGAAGAACGGTCTAGCGGGAGGGCCTACGAGCAGTACTTC. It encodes CSVEERSSGRAYEQYF.

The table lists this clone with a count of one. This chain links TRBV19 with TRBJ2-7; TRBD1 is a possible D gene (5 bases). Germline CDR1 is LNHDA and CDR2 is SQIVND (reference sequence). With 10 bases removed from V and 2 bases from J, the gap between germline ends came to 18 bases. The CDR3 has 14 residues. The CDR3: CATSGWAGTYEQYF. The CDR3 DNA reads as TGTGCCACCTCCGGTTGGGCAGGGACCTACGAGCAGTACTTC.